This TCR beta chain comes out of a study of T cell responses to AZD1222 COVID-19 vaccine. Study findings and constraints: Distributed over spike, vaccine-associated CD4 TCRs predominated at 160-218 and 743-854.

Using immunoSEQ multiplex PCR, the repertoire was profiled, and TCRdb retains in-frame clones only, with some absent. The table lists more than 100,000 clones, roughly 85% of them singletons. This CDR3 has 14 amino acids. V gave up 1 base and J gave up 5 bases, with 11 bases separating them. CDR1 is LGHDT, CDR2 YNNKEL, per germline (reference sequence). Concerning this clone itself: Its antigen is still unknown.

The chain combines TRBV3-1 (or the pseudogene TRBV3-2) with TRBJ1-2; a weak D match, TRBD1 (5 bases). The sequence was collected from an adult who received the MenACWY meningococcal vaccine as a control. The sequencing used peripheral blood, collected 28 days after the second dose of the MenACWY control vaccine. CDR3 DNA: TGTGCCAGCAGCCAAGTTGGGGGTGGGTATGGCTACACCTTC. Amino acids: CASSQVGGGYGYTF.